Following are 7 T cell receptor beta chains from one sample sequenced in a study of beta chain features in type 1 diabetes. The study reverse transcribed the entire isolated RNA, so it sequenced expressed TCRB transcripts. Sequenced by immunoSEQ multiplex PCR; TCRdb stores in-frame clones only, minus some. The sample lists around 250,000 clones, about 15% occurring once. General study points: Among patients with Type 1 diabetes, TCRB CDR3s were moderately but significantly shorter in every one of the four CD4+ subsets.

Their specific antigens are unknown. Source material: naive CD4+ T cells from blood. The receptors come from a man between 25 and 39 years old with type 1 diabetes.

The genes are TRBV5-1 and TRBJ1-4; 8 bases align to TRBD1. Germline-derived CDR1 and CDR2 are SGHRS and YFSETQ. CDR3 length: 16 amino acids. V dropped 4 bases and J dropped 5; count of bases not matched to a gene: 10. The CDR3 nucleotides are TGCGCCAGCAGCCCGGAGGGACAGGCGCTGAATGAAAAACTGTTTTTT. Its protein is CASSPEGQALNEKLFF.

This clone came up a few times. The gene calls are TRBV18 and TRBJ2-7; 11 nucleotides line up with TRBD2. The germline V gene has CDR1 KGHSH and CDR2 LQKENI. V lost 3 bases to trimming and J lost 2 bases; unmatched junction nucleotides: 6. The CDR3 has 16 amino acids. In nucleotides, the CDR3 is TGTGCCAGCTCACCCCAGGGACTAGCGGAACCCTACGAGCAGTACTTC. This encodes CASSPQGLAEPYEQYF. The full variable domain, its missing parts supplied by reference TRBV18 and TRBJ2-7, is NAGVMQNPRHLVRRRGQEARLRCSPMKGHSHVYWYRQLPEEGLKFMVYLQKENIIDESGMPKERFSAEFPKEGPSILRIQQVVRGDSAAYFCASSPQGLAEPYEQYFGPGTRLTVT.

This clone was seen only a few times. This chain connects TRBV30 to TRBJ2-5; D gene uncertain. V lost 3 bases to trimming and J lost 5 bases, with 16 bases between them. Per germline, CDR1 GTSNPN and CDR2 SVGIG (reference sequence). The CDR3 contains 14 residues. In nucleotides, the CDR3 is TGTGCCTGGAGACCCGAGGTCGTCTGGGAGACCCAGTACTTC. It is translated as CAWRPEVVWETQYF. The full variable domain, with the rest looked up from reference TRBV30 and TRBJ2-5, is SQTIHQWPATLVQPVGSPLSLECTVEGTSNPNLYWYRQAAGRGLQLLFYSVGIGQISSEVPQNLSASRPQDRQFILSSKKLLLSDSGFYLCAWRPEVVWETQYFGPGTRLLVL.

This clone has only a few counts. The chain couples TRBV19 to TRBJ2-3; TRBD2 matches at 7 bases. V dropped 6 bases and J dropped 2; count of bases not matched to a gene: 8. Germline-derived CDR1 and CDR2 are LNHDA and SQIVND (reference sequence). This CDR3 is built from 15 residues. In DNA form, the CDR3 reads TGTGCCAGTAGCTTGGGGAGCGGGGCCACAGATACGCAGTATTTT. Its protein is CASSLGSGATDTQYF.

This clone was seen only a few times. The rearrangement links TRBV14 to TRBJ2-1; 10 positions match TRBD2. V trimming: 1 base; J trimming: 8 bases; junction bases outside the gene matches: 8. Germline CDR1 is SGHDN and CDR2 is FVKESK. The CDR3 is 16 residues long. CDR3 in DNA: TGTGCCAGCAGCCAAGTCTCGAGCGGGGGGGTATATGAGCAGTTCTTC. Protein product: CASSQVSSGGVYEQFF.

This clone was detected only a few times. This chain connects TRBV10-3 to TRBJ2-7, with 10 bases lining up with TRBD1. CDR3 length: 14 amino acids. Trimming at V came to 7 bases and at J to 5 bases, leaving 8 bases not matched to a gene. Germline loops: CDR1 ENHRY, CDR2 SYGVKD. The CDR3 here is CAITRQGAVDEQYF. CDR3 coding DNA: TGTGCCATCACCCGACAGGGGGCGGTGGACGAGCAGTACTTC.

Regarding this clone: This same CDR3 is encoded by further DNA sequences in the sample. The chain couples TRBV30 to TRBJ1-5; 10 positions agree with TRBD1. Germline V gives CDR1 GTSNPN, CDR2 SVGIG (reference sequence). Trimming took 0 bases from V and 7 from J; bases not matched to a gene: 9. CDR3 size: 16 residues. The CDR3 loop reads CAWSVDWDRGRQPQHF. In DNA form, the CDR3 reads TGTGCCTGGAGTGTCGATTGGGACAGGGGACGGCAGCCCCAGCATTTT.